This T cell receptor beta chain was documented in a study of shared clonotypes between healthy human individuals. General study findings and limits: About 4.5% of naive CD4 clonotypes were common to a few donors.

Positively selected for CCR7, the CD45RO-negative cells used as naive CD8 cells excluded terminally differentiated effector memory CD45RA+ cells. Every contributor of samples was a Caucasian grown-up residing in Nashville, Tennessee. A remark on this clone: Its antigen remains unidentified.

Deletions cut 1 base from V and 4 bases from J, with 10 bases between. Germline assignment: CDR1 SGHVS and CDR2 FQNEAQ. The CDR3 runs 15 residues. The table came from immunoSEQ multiplex PCR; TCRdb's copy has only in-frame clones and leaves some out. The sample consists of under 1 million clones, 80% to 95% of them appearing once. The chain is built from TRBV7-8 and TRBJ2-2; perhaps TRBD2 as D (5 bases). The receptor comes from a young man in good health. Sequencing used naive CD8+ T cells sorted from blood. This CDR3 is CASSLVLASTGELFF. CDR3 nucleotide sequence: TGTGCCAGCAGCTTAGTCCTAGCATCCACCGGGGAGCTGTTTTTT.